The sequence of this TCR beta chain was determined in a study of vaccination effects on CD4 cells after COVID-19. At the level of the study: All participants had two doses of either the BNT162b2 or mRNA-1273 vaccine. Sample provision by two convalescent patients occurred 16 days and one week before vaccination. Points from the study as a whole: Long after vaccination, the clones induced by infection and by vaccine shrank markedly in size.

With the ViraFEST assay, the study expanded antigen-specific CD4+ T cells using viral peptide pools, then sequenced them. Having been cultured for ten to eleven days, the cells underwent CD4+ T cell isolation. This person's SARS-CoV-2 infection, confirmed by PCR, occurred between March and December 2020. As to this clone: Antigen: not known.

Some clones are missing from TCRdb's copy, which holds only in-frame ones; the method was immunoSEQ multiplex PCR. The sample includes tens of thousands of clones, 72% of them seen just once. The sample consisted of CD4+ T cells from PBMCs cultured with a peptide pool, taken before COVID-19 vaccination. This receptor was identified in a human donor who had a prior SARS-CoV-2 infection.

The CDR3 DNA reads TGTGCCAGTAGTACGCAGGGGGCGGGCAATCAGCCCCAGCATTTT. Residues: CASSTQGAGNQPQHF. The chain recombines TRBV19 with TRBJ1-5, with 8 bases identical to TRBD1. J was trimmed by 2 bases and V by 4 bases; bases with no gene match: 4. Germline V gene sequence: CDR1 LNHDA, CDR2 SQIVND (reference sequence). The CDR3 totals 15 residues. Based on the CDR3 plus reference TRBV19 and TRBJ1-5, the full variable domain is DGGITQSPKYLFRKEGQNVTLSCEQNLNHDAMYWYRQDPGQGLRLIYYSQIVNDFQKGDIAEGYSVSREKKESFPLTVTSAQKNPTAFYLCASSTQGAGNQPQHFGDGTRLSIL.